This TCR beta chain comes out of a study of cytomegalovirus exposure and HLA in healthy donors. Across the study: Approximately 80 million unique TCRs, all from HLA-typed donors, were included in an early release of the data.

The PCR was carried out with 60 Vbeta primers and 13 Jbeta primers. Sequencing was performed with immunoSEQ multiplex PCR; in TCRdb, only in-frame clones are kept and a portion is missing. The sample consists of some 100,000 clones, less than 65% of them appearing once. Trimming took 6 bases from V and 5 from J, leaving 11 bases between them. Looked up from germline, CDR1 is SNHLY and CDR2 is FYNNEI. This CDR3 has 13 amino acids. This clone was seen just once. The TCR comes from a woman between 25 and 40 years old in good health and CMV-seropositive. The chain links TRBV2 to TRBJ1-5; no clear D. The sequenced material came from PBMCs. CDR3 in amino acids: CASRRESDQPQHF. CDR3 sequence (DNA): TGTGCCAGCAGGAGGGAATCGGATCAGCCCCAGCATTTT.